This T cell receptor beta chain is from a study of Graves' ophthalmopathy and Graves' hyperthyroidism. Study as a whole: Peripheral blood (taken before any treatment) was collected at initial diagnosis.

CDR1 and CDR2 from the germline V gene are MNHEY and SVGAGI. Trimming cost V 3 bases and J 3 bases, with 7 bases left between them. This CDR3 spans 13 amino acids. No donor had other autoimmune disease, uncontrolled infection, pregnancy or lactation. This clonotype has ten or more counts. The target antigen is unknown. Amplified TCR beta CDR3 regions were obtained using RNA transcripts as template. Investigators did first-round RT-PCR with HTBI primers, then second-round multiplex PCR. TCRdb ran MiXCR on the multiplex PCR reads and lists one entry per CDR3 protein. There are just over 400,000 distinct CDR3 sequences in the sample; roughly 20% occur only once, and 2.5% to 3.5% lies in the top ten. Whole-study findings and limits: The model forecast ophthalmopathy progression, reaching 70.59% sensitivity and approximately 72% specificity.

V gene TRBV6-5 combines with J gene TRBJ2-3, with D unclear. The sample was peripheral blood. This clonotype originated in a woman aged 18-29 years with stable Graves' hyperthyroidism. In DNA, the CDR3 is TGTGCCAGCAGTTATCTGGGGACAGATACGCAGTATTTT. As protein: CASSYLGTDTQYF.